This T cell receptor beta chain is from a study of cytomegalovirus exposure and HLA in healthy donors. In germline, CDR1 is SGHVS, CDR2 FQNEAQ. Trimming removed 5 bases at V and 9 bases at J, with 11 bases between. This CDR3 contains 12 residues. General study results and limits: Trimming of TCR beta V- and J-genes showed a link, identified in a later analysis, to a missense DCLRE1C variant. Among donors in an Asian-associated ancestry cluster, a later analysis reportedly found fewer N-insertions than the roughly 700-donor mean.

The study ran its PCR with 60 Vbeta and 13 Jbeta primers. The repertoire was sequenced with immunoSEQ multiplex PCR; TCRdb's copy has only in-frame clones and lacks some. The data show a few hundred thousand clones, 65% to 85% seen once. A remark on this clone: As yet, its antigen is unknown.

The rearrangement links TRBV7-8 to TRBJ2-1; D is unresolved. Sequences were obtained from PBMCs. The TCR was taken from a woman aged 30 to 39 in good health and CMV-seronegative. The CDR3 protein is CASSLLVGEQFF. In nucleotides, the CDR3 is TGTGCCAGCAGCCTTCTAGTCGGTGAGCAGTTCTTC.